This TCR beta chain was captured in a study of T cell changes during pregnancy in multiple sclerosis. TCRdb keeps only in-frame clones here, not all; method: immunoSEQ multiplex PCR. The sample yields approximately 50,000 clones, approximately 92% seen once. This CDR3 spans 17 amino acids. V shed 3 bases and J 3 bases; nucleotides not matched to a gene: 10. The germline V gene has CDR1 SEHNR and CDR2 FQNEAQ (reference sequence). This clone was counted a few times. The sequence came from a female donor with multiple sclerosis, enrolled in a pregnancy study. The V gene is TRBV7-9, the J gene TRBJ1-5; 8 bases align to TRBD1. Source: CD4+ T cells from peripheral blood mononuclear cells, taken in the third trimester of pregnancy. The CDR3 reads CASSFGTGSGFNQPQHF. In DNA, the CDR3 is TGTGCCAGCAGCTTTGGGACAGGTTCTGGGTTCAATCAGCCCCAGCATTTT.